This T cell receptor (beta chain) was recovered during a study of blood T cell repertoires in COVID-19. The V end lost 5 bases, the J end lost 9 bases, and 14 bases lay between the germline ends. The CDR3 consists of 13 residues. The V gene's germline CDR1 is SGHVS and CDR2 FQNEAQ. Study processing details: Counts of nucleated cells, estimated from reference gene primer amplification, were obtained. Sequencing was performed with immunoSEQ multiplex PCR; in TCRdb, only in-frame clones are kept and a portion is missing. V and J calls plus clone size are reproduced from that table; the DNA served to infer D and trimming. The sample contains 55,000 to 80,000 clones, 80% to 90% of which appear only once.

What was sequenced was peripheral blood. The clonotype comes from a human donor in a cohort sampled during active COVID-19. V gene TRBV7-8 combines with J gene TRBJ2-1; D might be TRBD2 (6 bases). CDR3 bases: TGTGCCAGCAGCGGGACTGAGGGGAGTGAGCAGTTCTTC. Translation gives CASSGTEGSEQFF. Full variable domain (rest looked up from reference TRBV7-8 and TRBJ2-1): GAGVSQSPRYKVAKRGQDVALRCDPISGHVSLFWYQQALGQGPEFLTYFQNEAQLDKSGLPSDRFFAERPEGSVSTLKIQRTQQEDSAVYLCASSGTEGSEQFFGPGTRLTVL.